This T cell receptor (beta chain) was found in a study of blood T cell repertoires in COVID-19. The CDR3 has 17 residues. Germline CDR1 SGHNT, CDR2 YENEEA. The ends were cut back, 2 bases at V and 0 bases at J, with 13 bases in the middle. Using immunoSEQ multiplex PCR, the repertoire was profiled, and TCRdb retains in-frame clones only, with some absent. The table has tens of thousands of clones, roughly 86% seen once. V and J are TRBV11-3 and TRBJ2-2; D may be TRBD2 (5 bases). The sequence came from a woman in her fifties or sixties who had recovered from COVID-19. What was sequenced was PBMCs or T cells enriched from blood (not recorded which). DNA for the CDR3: TGTGCCAGCAGCTTACGAGGTTCGGGGACGAACACCGGGGAGCTGTTTTTT. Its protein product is CASSLRGSGTNTGELFF.